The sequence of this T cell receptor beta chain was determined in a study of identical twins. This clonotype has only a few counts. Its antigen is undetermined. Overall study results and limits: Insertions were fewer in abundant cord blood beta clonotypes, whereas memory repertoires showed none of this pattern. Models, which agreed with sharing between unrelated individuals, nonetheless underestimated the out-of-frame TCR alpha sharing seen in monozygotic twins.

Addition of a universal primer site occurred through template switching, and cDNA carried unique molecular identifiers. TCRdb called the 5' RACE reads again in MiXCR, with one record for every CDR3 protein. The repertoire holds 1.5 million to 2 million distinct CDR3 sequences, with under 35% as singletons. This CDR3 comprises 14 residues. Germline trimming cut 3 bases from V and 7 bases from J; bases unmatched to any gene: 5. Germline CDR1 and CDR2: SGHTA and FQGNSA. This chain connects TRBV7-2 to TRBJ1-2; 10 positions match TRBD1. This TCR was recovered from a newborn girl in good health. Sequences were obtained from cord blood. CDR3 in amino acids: CASSLFRDRGGYTF. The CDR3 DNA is TGTGCCAGCAGCTTGTTCCGGGACAGGGGTGGCTACACCTTC.